This TCR beta chain was profiled in a study of T cell responses to AZD1222 COVID-19 vaccine. Study results and limitations: Dominant at 160-218 and 743-854, vaccine-associated CD4 TCRs also spanned spike.

This CDR3 contains 13 residues. Germline V gene data show CDR1 as MNHEY and CDR2 as SMNVEV (reference sequence). V lost 4 bases, J lost 6 bases, and 10 bases lay in between. Note on this clone: Its antigen is still unknown.

This table comes from immunoSEQ multiplex PCR, and its TCRdb copy is limited to in-frame clones, with some not included. The data show about 180,000 clones, around 90% seen once. This TCR came from an adult who received the AZD1222 COVID-19 vaccine. The chain uses TRBV27 and TRBJ2-1, with D perhaps TRBD1 or TRBD2 (5 bases each). The sample consisted of peripheral blood, taken 28 days after the second AZD1222 dose. The CDR3 DNA follows: TGTGCCAGCAGTTCCGGGACGGTCAATGAGCAGTTCTTC. Translating it yields CASSSGTVNEQFF.